The rows below give T cell receptor beta chains drawn from one sample of a study of T cell responses to AZD1222 COVID-19 vaccine. Data came from immunoSEQ multiplex PCR; TCRdb stores just in-frame clones and leaves some out. The sample consists of about 130,000 clones, about 88% of them appearing once. The sample here was peripheral blood, taken on day 0 of AZD1222 vaccination. Receptors were obtained from an adult in good health. The CDR3 runs from the conserved cysteine through the conserved F or W. D genes are given only for firm matches. Expanded clones are given a class, and other clones once, few, many or no size at all.

D: .
size: .
V: TRBV14
J: TRBJ2-2
DNA: TGTGCCAGCCCTCCGGGACCGAACACCGGGGAGCTGTTTTTT
CDR3: CASPPGPNTGELFF

D: .
size: .
V: TRBV5-4
J: TRBJ2-3
DNA: TGTGCCAGCAGCGCCACTAGAAGCACAGATACGCAGTATTTT
CDR3: CASSATRSTDTQYF

D: TRBD1
size: .
V: TRBV29-1
J: TRBJ2-2
DNA: TGCAGCGCATGGACAGGGACGAACACCGGGGAGCTGTTTTTT
CDR3: CSAWTGTNTGELFF

D: TRBD2
size: .
V: TRBV27
J: TRBJ2-1
DNA: TGTGCCAGCAGTTTATTAGGGGGACTAGCGGGAGCCATCAATGAGCAGTTCTTC
CDR3: CASSLLGGLAGAINEQFF

D: TRBD1
size: .
V: TRBV5-5
J: TRBJ1-3
DNA: TGTGCCAGCAGCTTTTCCTGGACAGGAGGAAACACCATATATTTT
CDR3: CASSFSWTGGNTIYF

D: TRBD1
size: .
V: TRBV7-6
J: TRBJ2-2
DNA: TGTGCCAGCAGCACCGGGACAGGGAACACCGGGGAGCTGTTTTTT
CDR3: CASSTGTGNTGELFF

D: .
size: .
V: TRBV7-9
J: TRBJ1-1
DNA: TGTGCCAGCAGCTTATCCGGGTACATGAACACTGAAGCTTTCTTT
CDR3: CASSLSGYMNTEAFF

D: .
size: .
V: TRBV20-1
J: TRBJ1-2
DNA: TGCAGTGCTGGCCCAGGAGGAGGCTACACCTTC
CDR3: CSAGPGGGYTF

D: .
size: once
V: TRBV19
J: TRBJ2-5
DNA: TGTGCCAGCAACCCCCGGGGGACCAGCGGGACCCAGTACTTC
CDR3: CASNPRGTSGTQYF

D: .
size: .
V: TRBV5-1
J: TRBJ1-2
DNA: TGCGCCAGCAGCTTGGGTATAGACAGGACGAACTATGGCTACACCTTC
CDR3: CASSLGIDRTNYGYTF

D: .
size: .
V: TRBV28
J: TRBJ1-6
DNA: TGTGCCAGCAGAAGGTCCTATAATTCACCCCTCCACTTT
CDR3: CASRRSYNSPLHF

D: .
size: .
V: TRBV19
J: TRBJ1-2
DNA: TGTGCCACTGCCGACACCTTCTATGGCTACACCTTC
CDR3: CATADTFYGYTF

D: .
size: .
V: TRBV5-5
J: TRBJ2-2
DNA: TGTGCCAGCAGCTTGGGGCCGACCGGGGAGCTGTTTTTT
CDR3: CASSLGPTGELFF

D: TRBD2
size: .
V: TRBV14
J: TRBJ2-7
DNA: TGTGCCAGCAGCCTAGCGGGAAGGAGCTCCTACGAGCAGTACTTC
CDR3: CASSLAGRSSYEQYF

D: .
size: .
V: TRBV2
J: TRBJ2-7
DNA: TGTGCCAGCAGTGAAAGGAACAGGGACTACGAGCAGTACTTC
CDR3: CASSERNRDYEQYF

D: TRBD2
size: .
V: TRBV24-1
J: TRBJ2-1
DNA: TGTGCCACCAGTGATCAAACTATCATACGGGGGGGTGAGCAGTTCTTC
CDR3: CATSDQTIIRGGEQFF

D: TRBD1
size: .
V: TRBV7-9
J: TRBJ2-2
DNA: TGTGCCAGCAGCTTCGACAGGGGAGGTACCGGGGAGCTGTTTTTT
CDR3: CASSFDRGGTGELFF

D: .
size: .
V: TRBV28
J: TRBJ2-2
DNA: TGTGCCAGCAACCAAGTGGGAACTTGGGGGAACACCGGGGAGCTGTTTTTT
CDR3: CASNQVGTWGNTGELFF

D: .
size: .
V: TRBV11-3
J: TRBJ2-7
DNA: TGTGCCAGCAGCTTAGAGGAGTTGCCCGGTCAGAGCTACGAGCAGTACTTC
CDR3: CASSLEELPGQSYEQYF

D: TRBD2
size: .
V: TRBV7-8
J: TRBJ2-7
DNA: TGTGCCAGCAGCCCGAACCCGGGACTAGCGGGAGGGAGCCACGAGCAGTACTTC
CDR3: CASSPNPGLAGGSHEQYF

D: .
size: .
V: TRBV12-3/TRBV12-4
J: TRBJ1-5
DNA: TGTGCCAGCAGTTTAGGTCAGCCCCAGCATTTT
CDR3: CASSLGQPQHF

D: .
size: .
V: TRBV27
J: TRBJ1-1
DNA: TGTGCCAGCAGCCTTCGCCCGACAAAGAACACTGAAGCTTTCTTT
CDR3: CASSLRPTKNTEAFF

D: .
size: medium-sized
V: TRBV6-2/TRBV6-3
J: TRBJ1-6
DNA: TGTGCCAGCAGTTACCGACCGGACAGTAATTCACCCCTCCACTTT
CDR3: CASSYRPDSNSPLHF

D: .
size: .
V: TRBV5-8
J: TRBJ1-5
DNA: TGTGCCAGCAGTAACACAGGGAAGGGCAATCAGCCCCAGCATTTT
CDR3: CASSNTGKGNQPQHF

D: TRBD1
size: .
V: TRBV12-3/TRBV12-4
J: TRBJ1-4
DNA: TGTGCCACCTCCAGGGGGGGATCTGAAAAACTGTTTTTT
CDR3: CATSRGGSEKLFF

D: .
size: .
V: TRBV4-3
J: TRBJ1-5
DNA: TGCGCCAGCAGCCCTGCCCGGGCTCAGCCCCAGCATTTT
CDR3: CASSPARAQPQHF

D: .
size: .
V: TRBV4-2
J: TRBJ1-2
DNA: TGTGCCAGCGGTTCCACAGCAAACTATGGCTACACCTTC
CDR3: CASGSTANYGYTF

D: .
size: .
V: TRBV10-3
J: TRBJ2-5
DNA: TGTGCCTCCAGGGGGGTAGTAGTTGAGACCCAGTACTTC
CDR3: CASRGVVVETQYF

D: TRBD1
size: .
V: TRBV15
J: TRBJ1-4
DNA: TGTGCCACCAGAAACATAGACAGGGGTTATGAAAAACTGTTTTTT
CDR3: CATRNIDRGYEKLFF

D: .
size: .
V: TRBV6-5
J: TRBJ2-7
DNA: TGTGCCAGCAGTTCCCCACCCGAGCAGTACTTC
CDR3: CASSSPPEQYF

D: .
size: .
V: TRBV28
J: TRBJ2-5
DNA: TGTGCCAGCAGTCTCCCGGGCACTCAGGCCCAGTACTTC
CDR3: CASSLPGTQAQYF

D: .
size: .
V: TRBV18
J: TRBJ1-1
DNA: TGTGCCAGCTCACCCGGGGAAGGGTACACTGAAGCTTTCTTT
CDR3: CASSPGEGYTEAFF

D: TRBD1
size: once
V: TRBV5-1
J: TRBJ2-7
DNA: TGCGCCAGCAGCTGGGACAGACTTACCTACGAGCAGTACTTC
CDR3: CASSWDRLTYEQYF

D: TRBD2
size: .
V: TRBV7-2
J: TRBJ2-3
DNA: TGTGCCAGCAGCTTATCGCGGGGGGTCACAGATACGCAGTATTTT
CDR3: CASSLSRGVTDTQYF

D: .
size: .
V: TRBV7-2
J: TRBJ2-1
DNA: TGTGCCAGCAGCCGACTCCCCCCCAATGAGCAGTTCTTC
CDR3: CASSRLPPNEQFF

D: TRBD1
size: .
V: TRBV7-8
J: TRBJ2-3
DNA: TGTGCCAGCAGCGAAACAGGGGGACGAGGCACAGATACGCAGTATTTT
CDR3: CASSETGGRGTDTQYF

D: .
size: .
V: TRBV28
J: TRBJ1-1
DNA: TGTGCCAGCACTCTGGAGGGTACTGAAGCTTTCTTT
CDR3: CASTLEGTEAFF

D: .
size: .
V: TRBV2
J: TRBJ1-1
DNA: TGTGCCAGCGGGGGACTACTATCTGTAAACACTGAAGCTTTCTTT
CDR3: CASGGLLSVNTEAFF

D: TRBD1
size: .
V: TRBV12-3/TRBV12-4
J: TRBJ2-7
DNA: TGTGCCAGCAGCCCGGACAGGGTCCACGAGCAGTACTTC
CDR3: CASSPDRVHEQYF